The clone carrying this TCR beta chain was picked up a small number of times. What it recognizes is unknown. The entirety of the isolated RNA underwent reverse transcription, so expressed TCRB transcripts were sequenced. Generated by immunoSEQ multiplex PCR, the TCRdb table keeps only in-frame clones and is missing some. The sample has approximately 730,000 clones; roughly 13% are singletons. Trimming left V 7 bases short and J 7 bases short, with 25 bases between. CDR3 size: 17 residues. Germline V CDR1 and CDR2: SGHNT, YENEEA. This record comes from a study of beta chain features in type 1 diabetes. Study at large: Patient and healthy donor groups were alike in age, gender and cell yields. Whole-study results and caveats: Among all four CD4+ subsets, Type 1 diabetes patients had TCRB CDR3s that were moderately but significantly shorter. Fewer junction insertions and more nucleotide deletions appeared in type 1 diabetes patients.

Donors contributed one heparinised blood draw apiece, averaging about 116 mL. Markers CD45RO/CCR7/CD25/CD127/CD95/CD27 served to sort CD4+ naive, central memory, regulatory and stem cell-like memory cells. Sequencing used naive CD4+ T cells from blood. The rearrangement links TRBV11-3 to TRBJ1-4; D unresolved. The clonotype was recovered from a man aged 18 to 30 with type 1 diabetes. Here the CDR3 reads CASTPQRVRSGGEKLFF. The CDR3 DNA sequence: TGTGCCAGCACCCCACAGAGGGTTCGATCGGGAGGTGAAAAACTGTTTTTT.